Below are 17 T cell receptor beta chains sequenced from a single sample in a study of T cell responses to AZD1222 COVID-19 vaccine. Using immunoSEQ multiplex PCR, the repertoire was profiled, and TCRdb retains in-frame clones only, with some absent. The data show some 140,000 clones, with around 93% seen just once and 2.8% held by the top ten. The sequenced sample was peripheral blood, obtained on day 0 of AZD1222 vaccination. The source is an adult in good health.

The CDR3, as DNA: TGCGCCAGCAGCAGAGACAAGAATTACGAGCAGTACTTC. Amino acids: CASSRDKNYEQYF. V and J are TRBV4-1 and TRBJ2-7; no clear D. The CDR3 has 13 residues. CDR1 is MGHRA, CDR2 YSYEKL, per germline. V lost 5 bases and J 4 bases, leaving 12 bases between the germline ends.

The chain uses TRBV19 and TRBJ1-5; D uncertain. V lost 5 bases and J 2 bases, leaving 16 bases between the germline ends. This CDR3 has 16 amino acids. CDR1 and CDR2 from the germline V gene are LNHDA and SQIVND (reference sequence). The CDR3 bases are TGTGCCAGTAGTCCGGATCGCCCATCCCGCAATCAGCCCCAGCATTTT. Protein sequence: CASSPDRPSRNQPQHF.

The V call is TRBV27, the J call TRBJ1-4; 7 positions match TRBD1. The CDR3 is made up of 17 amino acids. V was pared by 4 bases and J by 0 bases, with 8 bases of the junction left unmatched. CDR1 is MNHEY, CDR2 SMNVEV, per germline (reference sequence). CDR3 DNA: TGTGCCAGCAGTTACTTTAGACAGGGCACAACTAATGAAAAACTGTTTTTT. Its protein product is CASSYFRQGTTNEKLFF.

This rearrangement joins TRBV18 to TRBJ1-2, with TRBD1 matching 8 bases. Germline-derived CDR1 and CDR2 are KGHSH and LQKENI. The CDR3 consists of 13 residues. V was clipped by 0 bases and J by 7 bases; unmatched bases: 1. In DNA form, the CDR3 reads TGTGCCAGCTCACCACCACAGGGGGTTGGCTACACCTTC. Translation gives CASSPPQGVGYTF.

The chain is built from TRBV28 and TRBJ1-2; no definite D call. The CDR3 is made up of 13 amino acids. V was shortened by 1 base and J by 8 bases, with 11 bases between the two germline ends. Germline V lookup: CDR1 MDHEN, CDR2 SYDVKM. In nucleotides, the CDR3 is TGTGCCAGCAGTTTATCTGGTGGCGAGGGCTACACCTTC. This gives the protein CASSLSGGEGYTF.

Comments on this clone: Relative to the germline gene, one junction end is altered; a read error may explain this. In DNA form, the CDR3 reads TGTGCCATCAATGAGTTGGGGGCAACTAATGAAAAACTGTTTTTT. As protein: CAINELGATNEKLFF. The rearrangement uses TRBV10-3 and TRBJ1-4, with D perhaps matching TRBD1 (5 bases). The CDR3 extends over 15 amino acids. Looked up from germline, CDR1 is ENHRY and CDR2 is SYGVKD.

This chain links TRBV6-5 with TRBJ1-2; weak D call: TRBD1 (5 bases). The CDR3 has 15 amino acids. CDR1 and CDR2 (germline): MNHEY, SVGAGI. V lost 0 bases and J 8 bases, leaving 16 bases between the germline ends. CDR3 in amino acids: CASSYSFRRDWGYTF. The CDR3 DNA follows: TGTGCCAGCAGTTACTCTTTCCGCAGGGATTGGGGCTACACCTTC.

The sample holds one count of this clone. The chain carries TRBV12-5 and TRBJ1-2; D uncertain. Per germline, CDR1 LGHNT and CDR2 FRNRAP. Trimming shortened V by 5 bases and J by 0 bases, and 10 bases separated the two germline ends. The CDR3 sequence is 14 residues long. Here the CDR3 reads CASGKGISNYGYTF. The CDR3 DNA sequence: TGTGCTAGTGGTAAGGGTATCTCTAACTATGGCTACACCTTC. Using reference TRBV12-5 and TRBJ1-2 for the parts outside the CDR3, the full variable domain is DARVTQTPRHKVTEMGQEVTMRCQPILGHNTVFWYRQTMMQGLELLAYFRNRAPLDDSGMPKDRFSAEMPDATLATLKIQPSEPRDSAVYFCASGKGISNYGYTFGSGTRLTVV.

The rearrangement joins TRBV4-1 to TRBJ2-7; possibly TRBD1 for D (5 bases). Per the germline V gene, CDR1 is MGHRA and CDR2 is YSYEKL. Between the trimmed V and J ends, which lost 4 bases and 0 bases, there was a span of 13 bases. The CDR3 length is 15 residues. The CDR3 reads CASSLHHRSSYEQYF. CDR3 DNA sequence: TGCGCCAGCAGCCTGCACCACAGGAGCTCCTACGAGCAGTACTTC.

This clone appeared a single time. This chain uses TRBV19 with TRBJ1-1; D remains ambiguous. The germline V gene encodes CDR1 LNHDA and CDR2 SQIVND (reference sequence). The CDR3 spans 13 residues. Between the trimmed V and J ends, which lost 2 bases and 4 bases, there was a span of 8 bases. The DNA of the CDR3 is TGTGCCAGTAGTATACATGCGGCCACTGAAGCTTTCTTT. Protein: CASSIHAATEAFF. The full variable domain, in which reference TRBV19 and TRBJ1-1 provide the parts outside the CDR3, is DGGITQSPKYLFRKEGQNVTLSCEQNLNHDAMYWYRQDPGQGLRLIYYSQIVNDFQKGDIAEGYSVSREKKESFPLTVTSAQKNPTAFYLCASSIHAATEAFFGQGTRLTVV.

This rearrangement joins TRBV11-2 to TRBJ1-1; D call uncertain. V was shortened by 0 bases and J by 0 bases, with 8 bases between the two germline ends. There are 15 residues in the CDR3. Per germline, CDR1 SGHAT and CDR2 FQNNGV. The CDR3 region is CASSLEWRMNTEAFF. The CDR3 DNA reads as TGTGCCAGCAGCTTAGAGTGGAGGATGAACACTGAAGCTTTCTTT.

The CDR3 DNA sequence: TGTGCCAGCAGTGGGGTAGCGGCCAGCTCCTACAATGAGCAGTTCTTC. Translating gives CASSGVAASSYNEQFF. V usage is TRBV6-1 and J usage is TRBJ2-1; possible D gene TRBD2, 6 bases. The CDR3 runs to 16 residues. With 4 bases removed from V and 0 bases from J, the gap between germline ends came to 13 bases. Per the germline V gene, CDR1 is MNHNS and CDR2 is SASEGT.

This chain links TRBV19 with TRBJ2-3; D is undetermined. The V gene lost 5 bases and the J gene lost 4 bases, with 7 bases spanning the gap. Germline V CDR1 and CDR2: LNHDA, SQIVND (reference sequence). The length of the CDR3 is 12 residues. CDR3 protein: CASSETPDTQYF. The CDR3 coding sequence is TGTGCCAGTAGTGAAACCCCAGATACGCAGTATTTT. Variable domain in full (rest from reference TRBV19 and TRBJ2-3): DGGITQSPKYLFRKEGQNVTLSCEQNLNHDAMYWYRQDPGQGLRLIYYSQIVNDFQKGDIAEGYSVSREKKESFPLTVTSAQKNPTAFYLCASSETPDTQYFGPGTRLTVL.

This clone occurred once. The V and J genes are TRBV29-1 and TRBJ2-1; the D is unclear. V lost 2 bases and J lost 9, with 11 bases in between. The CDR3 length is 12 residues. Per germline, CDR1 SQVTM and CDR2 ANQGSEA. This CDR3 is CSVEPHSREQFF. The CDR3 region has the DNA TGCAGCGTTGAACCTCACTCTCGTGAGCAGTTCTTC.

The chain couples TRBV19 to TRBJ2-3; 11 bases are shared with TRBD2. Germline lookup yields CDR1 LNHDA and CDR2 SQIVND (reference sequence). CDR3 length equals 15 residues. V gave up 5 bases and J gave up 2 bases; unmatched junction bases: 3. CDR3 sequence: CASSPSGGITDTQYF. In DNA, the CDR3 is TGTGCCAGTAGTCCTAGCGGGGGGATCACAGATACGCAGTATTTT.

The rearrangement joins TRBV3-1 (or the pseudogene TRBV3-2) to TRBJ2-1; D is perhaps TRBD2 (6 bases). The ends were cut back, 3 bases at V and 5 bases at J, with 11 bases in the middle. Germline V lookup: CDR1 LGHDT, CDR2 YNNKEL (reference sequence). The CDR3 has 14 amino acids. CDR3 coding DNA: TGTGCCAGCAGCCAGATGGGGGGTAACAATGAGCAGTTCTTC. It specifies CASSQMGGNNEQFF.

The chain links TRBV6-5 to TRBJ1-4, with unresolved D. Trimming pared 0 bases from V and 4 bases from J, leaving 9 bases between. Germline CDR1 is MNHEY and CDR2 is SVGAGI. The CDR3 loop spans 15 amino acids. The CDR3 coding sequence is TGTGCCAGCAGTTACTCGGGAGCCGATAATGAAAAACTGTTTTTT. Its translation: CASSYSGADNEKLFF.